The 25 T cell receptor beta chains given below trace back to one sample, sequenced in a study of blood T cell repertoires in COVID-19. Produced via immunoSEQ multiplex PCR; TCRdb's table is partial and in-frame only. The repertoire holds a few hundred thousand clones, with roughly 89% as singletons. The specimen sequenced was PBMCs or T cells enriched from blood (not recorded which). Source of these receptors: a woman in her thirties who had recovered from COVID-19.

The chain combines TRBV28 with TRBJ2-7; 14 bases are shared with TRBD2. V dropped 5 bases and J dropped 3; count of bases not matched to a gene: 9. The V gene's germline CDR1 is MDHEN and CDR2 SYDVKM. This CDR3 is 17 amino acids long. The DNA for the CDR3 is TGTGCCAGCAGTCACGGGACTAGCGGGAGAGGTTACTACGAGCAGTACTTC. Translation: CASSHGTSGRGYYEQYF.

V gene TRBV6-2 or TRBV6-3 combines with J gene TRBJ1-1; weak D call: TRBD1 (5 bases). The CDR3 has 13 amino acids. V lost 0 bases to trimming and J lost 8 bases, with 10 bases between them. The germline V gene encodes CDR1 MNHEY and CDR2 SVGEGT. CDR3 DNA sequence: TGTGCCAGCAGTTACTCGAGTTCAGGGGAAGCTTTCTTT. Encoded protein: CASSYSSSGEAFF.

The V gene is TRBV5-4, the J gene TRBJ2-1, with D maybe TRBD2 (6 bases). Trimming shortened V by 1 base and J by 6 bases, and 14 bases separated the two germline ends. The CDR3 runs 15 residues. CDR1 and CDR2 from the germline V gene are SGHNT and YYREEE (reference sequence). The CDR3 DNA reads TGTGCCAGCAGCTTGTTCGGGACTCGACTCAATGAGCAGTTCTTC. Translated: CASSLFGTRLNEQFF.

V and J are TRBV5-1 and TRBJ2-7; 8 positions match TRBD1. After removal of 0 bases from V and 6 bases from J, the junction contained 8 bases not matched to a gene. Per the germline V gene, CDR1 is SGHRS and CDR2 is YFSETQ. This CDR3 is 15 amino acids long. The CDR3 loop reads CASSLGQGLVREQYF. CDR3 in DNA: TGCGCCAGCAGCTTGGGACAGGGGCTAGTTCGCGAGCAGTACTTC.

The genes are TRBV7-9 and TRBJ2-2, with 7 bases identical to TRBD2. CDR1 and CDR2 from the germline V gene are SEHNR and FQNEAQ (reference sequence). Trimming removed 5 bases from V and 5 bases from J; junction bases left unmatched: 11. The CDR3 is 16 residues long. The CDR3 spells CASSPQLATSTGELFF. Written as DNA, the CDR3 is TGTGCCAGCAGCCCCCAACTAGCGACGTCGACCGGGGAGCTGTTTTTT.

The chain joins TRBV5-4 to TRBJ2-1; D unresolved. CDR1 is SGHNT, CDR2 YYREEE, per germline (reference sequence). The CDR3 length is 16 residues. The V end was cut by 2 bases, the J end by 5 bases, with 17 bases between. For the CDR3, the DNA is TGTGCCAGCAGCTTTCAAGCTTTCTGGCAGGACAATGAGCAGTTCTTC. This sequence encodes CASSFQAFWQDNEQFF.

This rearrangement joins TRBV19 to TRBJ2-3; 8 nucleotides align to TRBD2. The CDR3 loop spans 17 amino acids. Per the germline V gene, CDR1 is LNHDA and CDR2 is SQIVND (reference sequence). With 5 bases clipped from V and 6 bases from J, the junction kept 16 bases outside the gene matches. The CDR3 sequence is CASSAFGAGGYRDTQYF. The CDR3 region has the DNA TGTGCCAGTAGTGCGTTCGGGGCGGGAGGATATCGGGATACGCAGTATTTT.

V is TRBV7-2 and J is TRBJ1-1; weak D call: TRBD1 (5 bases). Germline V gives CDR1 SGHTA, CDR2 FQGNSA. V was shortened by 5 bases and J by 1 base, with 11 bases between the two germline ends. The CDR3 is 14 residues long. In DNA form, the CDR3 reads TGTGCCAGCAGCCTCAGGGTCGAGAACACTGAAGCTTTCTTT. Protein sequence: CASSLRVENTEAFF.

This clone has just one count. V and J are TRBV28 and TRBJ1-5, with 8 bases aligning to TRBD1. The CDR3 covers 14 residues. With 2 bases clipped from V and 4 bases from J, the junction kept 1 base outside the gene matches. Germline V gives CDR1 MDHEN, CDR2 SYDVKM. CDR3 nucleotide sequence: TGTGCCAGCAGTTTAACAGGGGGGAATCAGCCCCAGCATTTT. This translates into CASSLTGGNQPQHF.

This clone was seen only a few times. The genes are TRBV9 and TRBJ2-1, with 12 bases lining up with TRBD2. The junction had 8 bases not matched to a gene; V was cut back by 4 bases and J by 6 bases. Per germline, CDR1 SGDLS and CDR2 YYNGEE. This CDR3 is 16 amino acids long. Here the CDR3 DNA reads TGTGCCAGCAGCATAGGGACTAGCGGGTTCTCCAATGAGCAGTTCTTC. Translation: CASSIGTSGFSNEQFF.

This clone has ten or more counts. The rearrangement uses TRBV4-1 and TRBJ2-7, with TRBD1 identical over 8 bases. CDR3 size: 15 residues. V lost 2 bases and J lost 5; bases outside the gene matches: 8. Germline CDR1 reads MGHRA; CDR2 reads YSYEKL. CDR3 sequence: CASSQPDRGSDEQYF. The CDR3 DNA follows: TGCGCCAGCAGCCAACCAGACAGGGGTAGTGACGAGCAGTACTTC.

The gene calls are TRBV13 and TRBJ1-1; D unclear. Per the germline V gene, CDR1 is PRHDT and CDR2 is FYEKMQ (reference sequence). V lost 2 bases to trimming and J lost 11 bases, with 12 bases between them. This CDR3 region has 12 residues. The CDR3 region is CASSLSRRIAFF. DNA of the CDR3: TGTGCCAGCAGCTTATCGCGGCGGATCGCTTTCTTT.

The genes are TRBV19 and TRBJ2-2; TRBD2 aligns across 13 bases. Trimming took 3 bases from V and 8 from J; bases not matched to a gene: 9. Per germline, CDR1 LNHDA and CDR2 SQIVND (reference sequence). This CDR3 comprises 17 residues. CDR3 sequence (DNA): TGTGCCAGTAGTATGGGGACTAGCGGGATGGTAACTGGGGAGCTGTTTTTT. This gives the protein CASSMGTSGMVTGELFF.

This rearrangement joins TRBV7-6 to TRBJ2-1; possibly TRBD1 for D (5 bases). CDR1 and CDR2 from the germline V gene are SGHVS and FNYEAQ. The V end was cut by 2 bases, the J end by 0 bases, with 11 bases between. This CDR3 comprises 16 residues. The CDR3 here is CASSLPGQNSYNEQFF. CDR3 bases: TGTGCCAGCAGCTTACCCGGACAAAACTCCTACAATGAGCAGTTCTTC.

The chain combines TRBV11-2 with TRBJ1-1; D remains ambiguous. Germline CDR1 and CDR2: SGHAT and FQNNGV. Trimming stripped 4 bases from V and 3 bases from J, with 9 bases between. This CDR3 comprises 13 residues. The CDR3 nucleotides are TGTGCCAGCAGCTCCGGACTGGACACTGAAGCTTTCTTT. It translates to CASSSGLDTEAFF.

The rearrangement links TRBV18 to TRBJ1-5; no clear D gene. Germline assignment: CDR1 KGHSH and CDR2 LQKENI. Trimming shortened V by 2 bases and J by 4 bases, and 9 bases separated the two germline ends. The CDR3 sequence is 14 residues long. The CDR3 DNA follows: TGTGCCAGCTCACCAAGGCCAGGAAATCAGCCCCAGCATTTT. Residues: CASSPRPGNQPQHF.

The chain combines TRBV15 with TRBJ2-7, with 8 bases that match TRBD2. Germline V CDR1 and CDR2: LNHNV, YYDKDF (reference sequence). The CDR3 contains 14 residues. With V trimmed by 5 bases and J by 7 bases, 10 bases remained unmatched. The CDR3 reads CATSQIAGLSEQYF. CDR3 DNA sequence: TGTGCCACCAGCCAAATAGCGGGACTTAGTGAGCAGTACTTC.

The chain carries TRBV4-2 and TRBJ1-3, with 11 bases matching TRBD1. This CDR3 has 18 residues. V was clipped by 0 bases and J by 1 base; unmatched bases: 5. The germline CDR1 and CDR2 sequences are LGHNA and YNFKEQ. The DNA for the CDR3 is TGTGCCAGCAGCCAAGACGGACAGGGGGCTGCATCTGGAAACACCATATATTTT. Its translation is CASSQDGQGAASGNTIYF.

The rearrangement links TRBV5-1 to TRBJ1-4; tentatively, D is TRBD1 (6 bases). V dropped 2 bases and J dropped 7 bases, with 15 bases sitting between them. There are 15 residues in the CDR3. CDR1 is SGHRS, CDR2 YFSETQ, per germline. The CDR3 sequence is CASSLSGGSSEKLFF. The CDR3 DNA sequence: TGCGCCAGCAGCTTATCGGGGGGCTCGAGTGAAAAACTGTTTTTT.

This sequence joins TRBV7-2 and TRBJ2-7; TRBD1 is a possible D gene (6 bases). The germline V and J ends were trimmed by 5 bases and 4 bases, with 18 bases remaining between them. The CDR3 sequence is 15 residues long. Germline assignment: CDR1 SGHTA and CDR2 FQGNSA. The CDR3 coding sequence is TGTGCCAGCAGCACCCTAAACAGGGCCCCTTACGAGCAGTACTTC. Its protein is CASSTLNRAPYEQYF.

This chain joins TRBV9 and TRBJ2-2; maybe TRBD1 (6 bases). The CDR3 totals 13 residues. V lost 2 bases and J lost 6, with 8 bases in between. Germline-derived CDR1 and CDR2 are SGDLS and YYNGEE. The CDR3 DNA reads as TGTGCCAGCAGCGTTTCAGGGGCCGGGGAGCTGTTTTTT. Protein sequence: CASSVSGAGELFF. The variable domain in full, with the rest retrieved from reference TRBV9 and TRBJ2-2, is DSGVTQTPKHLITATGQRVTLRCSPRSGDLSVYWYQQSLDQGLQFLIQYYNGEERAKGNILERFSAQQFPDLHSELNLSSLELGDSALYFCASSVSGAGELFFGEGSRLTVL.

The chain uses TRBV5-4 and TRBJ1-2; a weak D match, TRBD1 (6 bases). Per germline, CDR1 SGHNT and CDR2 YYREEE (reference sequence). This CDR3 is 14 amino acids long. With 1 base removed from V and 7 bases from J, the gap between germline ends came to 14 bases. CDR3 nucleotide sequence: TGTGCCAGCAGCTTGACAGGGTATGGTGGTGGCTACACCTTC. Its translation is CASSLTGYGGGYTF.

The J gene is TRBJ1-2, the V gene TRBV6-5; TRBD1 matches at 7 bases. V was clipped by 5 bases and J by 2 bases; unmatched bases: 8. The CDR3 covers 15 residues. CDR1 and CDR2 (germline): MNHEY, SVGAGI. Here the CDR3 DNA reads TGTGCCAGCAGTCGTGACAGGGAAATGAACTATGGCTACACCTTC. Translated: CASSRDREMNYGYTF.

In nucleotides, the CDR3 is TGTGCCAGCAGCTTAGGGGCGGGTTACAATGAGCAGTTCTTC. It specifies CASSLGAGYNEQFF. The chain recombines TRBV11-2 with TRBJ2-1; tentatively, D is TRBD2 (5 bases). The CDR3 runs 14 residues. Germline values: CDR1 SGHAT, CDR2 FQNNGV. V was shortened by 1 base and J by 4 bases, with 8 bases between the two germline ends.

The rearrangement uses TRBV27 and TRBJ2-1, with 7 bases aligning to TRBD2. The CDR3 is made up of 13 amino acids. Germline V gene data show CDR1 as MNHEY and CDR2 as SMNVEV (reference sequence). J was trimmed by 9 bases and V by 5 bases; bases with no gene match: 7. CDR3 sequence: CASSLFGEGEQFF. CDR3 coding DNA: TGTGCCAGCAGTCTCTTCGGGGAGGGTGAGCAGTTCTTC.